The source of this T cell receptor beta chain is a study of T cell repertoires in cytomegalovirus infection (dated by TCRdb to about 2019). About the full investigation: Because public TCR beta signatures pointed to carriage of CMV infection together with the matching HLA type, the HLA type of each donor mattered for the analysis.

This clonotype was seen repeatedly, ten times or more. No antigen is known for it. No base-level quality is on record; no much larger clone is a single base apart. Including cysteine and phenylalanine, the CDR3 has 16 amino acids. Of the read, only the CDR3 DNA is kept; its 48 bases are in frame from base 1. Taken from the germline V gene, the CDR1 and CDR2 loops are SGHRS and YFSETQ. Trimming removed 6 bases from V and 2 bases from J; the gene matches leave 8 bases unexplained. Paper-wide results and their limitations: The ex vivo response was dominated by HLA-C-restricted CMV-specific TCR beta clonotypes, and the single most frequent clonotype in two of eight donors was supplied by these HLA-C-restricted clonotypes. Carriers of CMV infection plus the relevant HLA type were discriminated by the cumulative frequency of public TCR beta family members in the study cohort and in an independent approximately 360-donor cohort.

The run used an Illumina HiSeq 1500. The public reads were run again by TCRdb, first through fastp at Q25 and then through MiXCR, and only productive beta chains were kept. Identical CDR3 protein sequences are pooled into one entry, listed with their most common genes and DNA. Within this sample are over 150,000 distinct CDR3 sequences, with approximately 15% of them counted one time only. Around 27% of the sample belongs to the ten largest clones. The clonotype comes from a human donor in good health (CMV status not recorded). Some clones in this sample may be carry-over from other donors' samples. The chain is assembled from TRBV5-1 and TRBJ2-6, and 7 bases in between align with TRBD1. The sequenced material came from PBMCs. The CDR3 in this case is CASTPRGGTGANVLTF. The DNA sequence is as follows: TGCGCCAGCACCCCCAGAGGGGGCACTGGGGCCAACGTCCTGACTTTC.